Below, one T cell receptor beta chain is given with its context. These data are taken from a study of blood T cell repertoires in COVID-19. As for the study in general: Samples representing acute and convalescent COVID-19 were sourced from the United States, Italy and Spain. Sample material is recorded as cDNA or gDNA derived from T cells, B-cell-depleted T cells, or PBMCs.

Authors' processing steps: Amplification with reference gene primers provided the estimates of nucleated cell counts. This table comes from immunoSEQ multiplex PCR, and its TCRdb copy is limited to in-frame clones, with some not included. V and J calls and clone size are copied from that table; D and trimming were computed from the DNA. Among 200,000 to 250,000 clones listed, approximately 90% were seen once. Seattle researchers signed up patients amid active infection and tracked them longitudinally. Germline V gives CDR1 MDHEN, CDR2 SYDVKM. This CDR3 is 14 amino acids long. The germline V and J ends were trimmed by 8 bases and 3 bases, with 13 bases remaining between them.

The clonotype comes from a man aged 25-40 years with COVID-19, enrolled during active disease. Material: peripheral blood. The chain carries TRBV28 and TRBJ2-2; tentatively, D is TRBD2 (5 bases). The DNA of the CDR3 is TGTGCCAGCCAGACGAGGCGGGACACCGGGGAGCTGTTTTTT. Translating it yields CASQTRRDTGELFF.